A few counts support the clone carrying this T cell receptor (beta chain). This sample is drawn from a study of CD8+ T cells in alopecia areata. The CDR3 spans 12 residues. The V and J ends lost 2 bases and 4 bases respectively, with 7 bases between them. CDR1 is SGHRS and CDR2 is YFSETQ in the germline V gene. Described treatment: oral pan-JAK inhibitor, 5-10 mg twice daily. Following extraction, RNA underwent reverse transcription to cDNA, which served as the sequencing template. The table came from immunoSEQ multiplex PCR; TCRdb's copy has only in-frame clones and leaves some out. The sample gives some 190,000 clones, over 60% of which show up once; 1.2% is in the top ten.

The source is a human donor with alopecia areata. Sequenced material: CD4+ T cells sorted from blood, taken between weeks 43 and 45, from a patient treated with tofacitinib. The chain combines TRBV5-1 with TRBJ2-7, with D unclear. The CDR3 loop is CASSFDGYEQYF. The DNA for the CDR3 is TGCGCCAGCAGCTTTGACGGATACGAGCAGTACTTC.